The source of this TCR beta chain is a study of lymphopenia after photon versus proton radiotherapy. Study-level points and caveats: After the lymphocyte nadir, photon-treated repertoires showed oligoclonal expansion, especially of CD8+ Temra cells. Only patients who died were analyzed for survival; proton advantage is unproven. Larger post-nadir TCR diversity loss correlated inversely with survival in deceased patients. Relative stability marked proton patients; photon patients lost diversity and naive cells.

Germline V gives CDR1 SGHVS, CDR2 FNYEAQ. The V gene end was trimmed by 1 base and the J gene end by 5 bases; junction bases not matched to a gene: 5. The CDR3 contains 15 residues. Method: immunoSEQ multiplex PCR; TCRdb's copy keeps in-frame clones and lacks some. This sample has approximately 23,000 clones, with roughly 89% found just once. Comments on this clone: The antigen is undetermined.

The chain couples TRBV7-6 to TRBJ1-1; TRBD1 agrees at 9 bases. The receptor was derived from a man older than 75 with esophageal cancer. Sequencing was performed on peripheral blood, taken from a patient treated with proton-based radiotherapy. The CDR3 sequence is CASSLGGTGITEAFF. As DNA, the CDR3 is TGTGCCAGCAGCTTAGGTGGGACAGGGATTACTGAAGCTTTCTTT.